This is a list of T cell receptor beta chains from one sample in a study of lymphopenia after photon versus proton radiotherapy. The protocol was immunoSEQ multiplex PCR, while the TCRdb copy is restricted to in-frame clones and leaves out a portion. This table holds 60,000 or so clones, 75% to 90% found once. The material was peripheral blood, obtained from a patient treated with photon-based radiotherapy. Source of these receptors: a man aged 35 to 55 with gastric cancer. The CDR3 runs from the conserved cysteine through the conserved F or W. Each record gives: V gene, J gene, D gene, clone size, CDR3 protein, CDR3 DNA. D genes are given only for firm matches. Clone size is stated in some rows and not others, as once, few, many or a class when expanded.

v_gene: TRBV5-1
j_gene: TRBJ1-2
d_gene: TRBD1
abundance: -
CDR3aa: CASSGQEYGGYTF
CDR3nt: TGCGCCAGCAGCGGACAGGAATATGGTGGCTACACCTTC

v_gene: TRBV28
j_gene: TRBJ1-3
d_gene: -
abundance: -
CDR3aa: CASRTSSTGNTIYF
CDR3nt: TGTGCCAGCAGGACTAGTTCCACAGGAAACACCATATATTTT

v_gene: TRBV6-5
j_gene: TRBJ2-6
d_gene: -
abundance: -
CDR3aa: CASSRASGANVLTF
CDR3nt: TGTGCCAGCAGTCGGGCGTCTGGGGCCAACGTCCTGACTTTC

v_gene: TRBV11-2
j_gene: TRBJ2-7
d_gene: TRBD1
abundance: -
CDR3aa: CASSSSDRGSYEQYF
CDR3nt: TGTGCCAGCAGCTCCTCGGACAGGGGGTCCTACGAGCAGTACTTC

v_gene: TRBV11-2
j_gene: TRBJ1-4
d_gene: -
abundance: -
CDR3aa: CASSRVTNEKLFF
CDR3nt: TGTGCCAGCAGCCGGGTGACTAATGAAAAACTGTTTTTT

v_gene: TRBV27
j_gene: TRBJ2-3
d_gene: -
abundance: -
CDR3aa: CASSLGTRPGTDTQYF
CDR3nt: TGTGCCAGCAGTTTGGGGACTCGGCCCGGCACAGATACGCAGTATTTT

v_gene: TRBV2
j_gene: TRBJ2-7
d_gene: -
abundance: -
CDR3aa: CASSRGGYEQYF
CDR3nt: TGTGCCAGCAGCCGGGGCGGCTACGAGCAGTACTTC

v_gene: TRBV19
j_gene: TRBJ2-7
d_gene: TRBD1
abundance: -
CDR3aa: CASSIKGTGGLYEQYF
CDR3nt: TGTGCCAGTAGTATAAAAGGGACAGGGGGCTTATACGAGCAGTACTTC

v_gene: TRBV14
j_gene: TRBJ2-1
d_gene: -
abundance: few
CDR3aa: CASSVPGGRYNEQFF
CDR3nt: TGTGCCAGCAGCGTTCCCGGGGGGCGGTACAATGAGCAGTTCTTC

v_gene: TRBV5-1
j_gene: TRBJ2-2
d_gene: TRBD1
abundance: -
CDR3aa: CASSLGVAGGSLNTGELFF
CDR3nt: TGCGCCAGCAGCTTGGGAGTCGCAGGGGGCAGTCTTAACACCGGGGAGCTGTTTTTT

v_gene: TRBV12-5
j_gene: TRBJ1-4
d_gene: -
abundance: -
CDR3aa: CASASGTSATNEKLFF
CDR3nt: TGTGCTAGTGCCTCAGGGACATCTGCAACTAATGAAAAACTGTTTTTT

v_gene: TRBV2
j_gene: TRBJ2-5
d_gene: -
abundance: -
CDR3aa: CASGETLIGGLQETQYF
CDR3nt: TGTGCCAGCGGAGAGACCCTCATCGGGGGCCTCCAAGAGACCCAGTACTTC

v_gene: TRBV2
j_gene: TRBJ2-3
d_gene: TRBD2
abundance: -
CDR3aa: CASSAGGGRTDTQYF
CDR3nt: TGTGCCAGCAGTGCCGGGGGGGGGCGGACAGATACGCAGTATTTT

v_gene: TRBV15
j_gene: TRBJ1-1
d_gene: -
abundance: -
CDR3aa: CATSRDRNTEAFF
CDR3nt: TGTGCCACCAGCAGAGATAGGAACACTGAAGCTTTCTTT

v_gene: TRBV10-1
j_gene: TRBJ2-5
d_gene: TRBD2
abundance: -
CDR3aa: CASRGLAGEETQYF
CDR3nt: TGCGCCAGCAGGGGACTAGCGGGAGAAGAGACCCAGTACTTC

v_gene: TRBV19
j_gene: TRBJ2-3
d_gene: TRBD2
abundance: -
CDR3aa: CASSPRGLAGVTDTQYF
CDR3nt: TGTGCCAGTAGTCCGCGCGGACTAGCGGGGGTCACAGATACGCAGTATTTT

v_gene: TRBV7-2
j_gene: TRBJ1-6
d_gene: -
abundance: -
CDR3aa: CASSLRQMNSPLHF
CDR3nt: TGTGCCAGCAGCTTAAGACAGATGAATTCACCCCTCCACTTT

v_gene: TRBV9
j_gene: TRBJ1-1
d_gene: -
abundance: -
CDR3aa: CASSETGRENTEAFF
CDR3nt: TGTGCCAGCAGCGAGACGGGACGAGAGAACACTGAAGCTTTCTTT

v_gene: TRBV7-7
j_gene: TRBJ1-5
d_gene: TRBD1
abundance: -
CDR3aa: CAMSPTGGVGPNQPQHF
CDR3nt: TGTGCCATGAGCCCGACAGGGGGCGTCGGGCCCAATCAGCCCCAGCATTTT

v_gene: TRBV5-1
j_gene: TRBJ1-2
d_gene: -
abundance: -
CDR3aa: CASSREDPNYGYTF
CDR3nt: TGCGCCAGCAGCCGGGAAGACCCTAACTATGGCTACACCTTC

v_gene: TRBV5-1
j_gene: TRBJ1-3
d_gene: TRBD1
abundance: once
CDR3aa: CASSLEGAGSGNTIYF
CDR3nt: TGCGCCAGCAGCTTGGAGGGGGCAGGGTCTGGAAACACCATATATTTT

v_gene: TRBV4-3
j_gene: TRBJ2-2
d_gene: -
abundance: -
CDR3aa: CASSQGHATGELFF
CDR3nt: TGCGCCAGCAGCCAAGGACACGCCACCGGGGAGCTGTTTTTT

v_gene: TRBV21-1
j_gene: TRBJ2-5
d_gene: -
abundance: once
CDR3aa: CASSDTDQETQYF
CDR3nt: TGTGCCAGCAGCGATACAGATCAAGAGACCCAGTACTTC

v_gene: TRBV7-3
j_gene: TRBJ2-3
d_gene: -
abundance: -
CDR3aa: CASSLNPGDTQYF
CDR3nt: TGTGCCAGCAGCTTAAATCCAGGAGATACGCAGTATTTT

v_gene: TRBV7-9
j_gene: TRBJ2-5
d_gene: -
abundance: -
CDR3aa: CASSPQEQTQYF
CDR3nt: TGTGCCAGCAGCCCTCAAGAACAGACCCAGTACTTC

v_gene: TRBV11-2
j_gene: TRBJ2-1
d_gene: TRBD2
abundance: -
CDR3aa: CASSPLAGGGNEQFF
CDR3nt: TGTGCCAGCAGCCCACTAGCGGGGGGTGGCAATGAGCAGTTCTTC

v_gene: TRBV7-8
j_gene: TRBJ1-1
d_gene: -
abundance: -
CDR3aa: CASSFQTGNTEAFF
CDR3nt: TGTGCCAGCAGCTTTCAGACAGGGAACACTGAAGCTTTCTTT

v_gene: TRBV2
j_gene: TRBJ2-1
d_gene: -
abundance: -
CDR3aa: CASSRGGYNEQFF
CDR3nt: TGTGCCAGCAGCCGGGGCGGATACAATGAGCAGTTCTTC

v_gene: TRBV7-9
j_gene: TRBJ1-6
d_gene: -
abundance: -
CDR3aa: CASSLINSPLHF
CDR3nt: TGTGCCAGCAGCCTCATTAATTCACCCCTCCACTTT

v_gene: TRBV7-2
j_gene: TRBJ1-2
d_gene: TRBD1
abundance: -
CDR3aa: CASSPRTGGIGYTF
CDR3nt: TGTGCCAGCAGCCCACGGACAGGGGGCATCGGCTACACCTTC

v_gene: TRBV7-9
j_gene: TRBJ2-5
d_gene: -
abundance: -
CDR3aa: CASSLDGTSRETQYF
CDR3nt: TGTGCCAGCAGTCTCGATGGGACATCTAGAGAGACCCAGTACTTC

v_gene: TRBV18
j_gene: TRBJ1-5
d_gene: -
abundance: -
CDR3aa: CASSPPSNQGSQPQHF
CDR3nt: TGTGCCAGCTCACCACCGTCGAACCAGGGGAGTCAGCCCCAGCATTTT

v_gene: TRBV6-6
j_gene: TRBJ1-4
d_gene: TRBD1
abundance: -
CDR3aa: CASSLTGGDQNEKLFF
CDR3nt: TGTGCCAGCAGTTTGACAGGGGGCGACCAAAATGAAAAACTGTTTTTT

v_gene: TRBV7-9
j_gene: TRBJ1-4
d_gene: -
abundance: -
CDR3aa: CASSLAAWGTNEKLFF
CDR3nt: TGTGCCAGCAGCTTAGCCGCGTGGGGCACTAATGAAAAACTGTTTTTT

v_gene: TRBV4-3
j_gene: TRBJ1-4
d_gene: -
abundance: once
CDR3aa: CASSPIGSINEKLFF
CDR3nt: TGCGCCAGCAGCCCTATCGGGAGCATTAATGAAAAACTGTTTTTT

v_gene: TRBV6-5
j_gene: TRBJ2-2
d_gene: TRBD1
abundance: -
CDR3aa: CASSRDRGETGELFF
CDR3nt: TGTGCCAGCAGTCGTGACAGGGGAGAGACCGGGGAGCTGTTTTTT

v_gene: TRBV7-3
j_gene: TRBJ2-6
d_gene: -
abundance: few
CDR3aa: CASSLRGFGANVLTF
CDR3nt: TGTGCCAGCAGCTTAAGGGGCTTTGGGGCCAACGTCCTGACTTTC

v_gene: TRBV7-9
j_gene: TRBJ1-2
d_gene: -
abundance: -
CDR3aa: CASRPKPREGYGYTF
CDR3nt: TGTGCCAGCAGACCCAAACCGAGGGAAGGCTATGGCTACACCTTC

v_gene: TRBV25-1
j_gene: TRBJ1-3
d_gene: -
abundance: -
CDR3aa: CASSELRGSGNTIYF
CDR3nt: TGTGCCAGCAGTGAATTGAGGGGGAGTGGAAACACCATATATTTT

v_gene: TRBV11-3
j_gene: TRBJ1-1
d_gene: -
abundance: -
CDR3aa: CASSLDGYTEAFF
CDR3nt: TGTGCCAGCAGCTTAGACGGGTACACTGAAGCTTTCTTT